The 15 T cell receptor beta chains below were found in one sample sequenced in a study of shared clonotypes between healthy human individuals (dated by TCRdb to about 2020). CD8 naive samples were CD45RO-negative cells positively selected for CCR7, giving a CD45RA+CCR7+ population that excluded TemRA cells. The method behind the library was the immunoSEQ multiplex PCR assay. TCRdb took over this immuneACCESS table, retaining in-frame rearrangements with V and J assigned. Such tables are incomplete; in checked studies, under half of the missing clones stem from an unresolved V gene, and the remainder is unexplained. In all, the sample holds about 1.9 million clones, and 80% to 95% of those were seen once. The biggest ten clones account for approximately 1.7% of the sample. The source material was naive CD8+ T cells from PBMCs. The sample's cell subset or site label, decoded: CD45RA+CCR7+. These receptors were collected from a man younger than 35 in good health. Some clones in this sample may be carry-over from other donors' samples.

The chain joins TRBV15 to TRBJ2-7; perhaps D is TRBD1 or TRBD2 (5 bases each). The ends were cut back, 4 bases at V and 2 bases at J, with 15 bases in the middle. The CDR3 extends over 15 amino acids. Per germline, CDR1 LNHNV and CDR2 YYDKDF (reference sequence). This CDR3 reads CATSKRDVVPYEQYF. CDR3 DNA: TGTGCCACCAGCAAACGGGACGTAGTACCCTACGAGCAGTACTTC.

This rearrangement joins TRBV7-2 to TRBJ2-1; TRBD2 might be the D (5 bases). This CDR3 region has 13 residues. Per the germline V gene, CDR1 is SGHTA and CDR2 is FQGNSA. V dropped 11 bases and J dropped 3 bases, with 14 bases sitting between them. DNA for the CDR3: TGTGCCGGTCGGGGTGAAGGCTACAATGAGCAGTTCTTC. As protein: CAGRGEGYNEQFF.

V and J are TRBV10-1 and TRBJ2-7, with 7 positions matching TRBD2. Judging by the DNA end, TRBJ2-5 fits better; the J call may be wrong. Germline values: CDR1 WNHNN, CDR2 SYGVQD (reference sequence). The CDR3 has 18 residues. This CDR3 reads CASSEPSIIEGLPMTQYF. As DNA, the CDR3 is TGCGCCAGCAGTGAGCCATCCATTATCGAGGGACTACCGATGACCCAGTACTTC.

Only one count was recorded for this clone. The sample contains more than one DNA sequence encoding this CDR3. The rearrangement links TRBV6-5 to TRBJ1-5, with TRBD1 as a possible D gene (6 bases). V was pared by 0 bases and J by 6 bases, with 9 bases between. This CDR3 comprises 14 residues. The germline CDR1 and CDR2 sequences are MNHEY and SVGAGI. The CDR3 nucleotides read TGTGCCAGCAGTTACTCGGAGGGGGTTCAGCCCCAGCATTTT. It encodes CASSYSEGVQPQHF.

This clone has a handful of counts. CDR3 nucleotide sequence: TGTGCCAGCAGCTTACCGGACAGGGCGAAAGGCGGCTACACCTTC. Its protein is CASSLPDRAKGGYTF. This chain uses TRBV7-9 with TRBJ1-2, with 8 bases matching TRBD1. J was trimmed by 8 bases and V by 2 bases; bases with no gene match: 10. Germline V lookup: CDR1 SEHNR, CDR2 FQNEAQ (reference sequence). The CDR3 has 15 residues.

This chain connects TRBV6-5 to TRBJ1-5, with TRBD1 matching over 8 bases. The junction had 8 bases not matched to a gene; V was cut back by 5 bases and J by 5 bases. Germline V gene lookup returns CDR1 MNHEY and CDR2 SVGAGI. The CDR3 extends over 15 amino acids. In nucleotides, the CDR3 is TGTGCCAGCAGTAACACAGGGGGTATCGATCAGCCCCAGCATTTT. Amino acid sequence: CASSNTGGIDQPQHF.

The rearrangement links TRBV5-6 to TRBJ1-2; D possibly corresponds to TRBD1 (6 bases). The CDR3 has 15 amino acids. The germline V gene encodes CDR1 SGHDT and CDR2 YYEEEE. The V end was cut by 0 bases, the J end by 1 base, with 10 bases between. The CDR3 nucleotides read TGTGCCAGCAGCTTGGAGGGGACAAGTAACTATGGCTACACCTTC. Translation: CASSLEGTSNYGYTF. The variable domain in full, with the rest retrieved from reference TRBV5-6 and TRBJ1-2, is DAGVTQSPTHLIKTRGQQVTLRCSPKSGHDTVSWYQQALGQGPQFIFQYYEEEERQRGNFPDRFSGHQFPNYSSELNVNALLLGDSALYLCASSLEGTSNYGYTFGSGTRLTVV.

The chain is built from TRBV11-2 and TRBJ2-1; the match to TRBD2 covers 8 bases. Per the germline V gene, CDR1 is SGHAT and CDR2 is FQNNGV. Germline trimming cut 3 bases from V and 9 bases from J; bases unmatched to any gene: 4. The CDR3 extends over 13 amino acids. CDR3 amino acids: CASSFAGGFEQFF. CDR3 nucleotides: TGTGCCAGCAGCTTCGCGGGAGGATTTGAGCAGTTCTTC.

This clone was counted a single time. In DNA, the CDR3 is TGTGCCATCAGTGACCAGGGGACTAGCGGGAGTGATGAGCAGTTCTTC. Amino acid sequence: CAISDQGTSGSDEQFF. The chain has TRBV10-3 and TRBJ2-1; 14 nucleotides agree with TRBD2. Per germline, CDR1 ENHRY and CDR2 SYGVKD. Trimming removed 3 bases from V and 8 bases from J; junction bases left unmatched: 6. The CDR3 has 16 residues.

The V gene is TRBV30, the J gene TRBJ2-3, with D tentatively TRBD2 (5 bases). CDR1 and CDR2 from the germline V gene are GTSNPN and SVGIG (reference sequence). With 0 bases removed from V and 5 bases from J, the gap between germline ends came to 15 bases. The CDR3 loop spans 15 amino acids. CDR3 amino acids: CAWSVRSGGGDTQYF. For the CDR3, the DNA is TGTGCCTGGAGTGTACGAAGCGGAGGAGGAGATACGCAGTATTTT.

This chain uses TRBV10-3 with TRBJ2-7; TRBD1 or TRBD2 may be the D gene (5 bases each). There are 14 residues in the CDR3. Germline V gene data show CDR1 as ENHRY and CDR2 as SYGVKD. V lost 4 bases and J lost 4, with 14 bases in between. The CDR3 bases are TGTGCCATCAGTGCGGGGACCGCTAAATACGAGCAGTACTTC. Translating it yields CAISAGTAKYEQYF.

In the case of this clone: The identical CDR3 is also encoded by other nucleotide sequences in the sample. The chain couples TRBV29-1 to TRBJ2-1, with D unclear. The CDR3 has 13 residues. Trimming took 1 base from V and 2 from J, leaving 6 bases between them. CDR1 is SQVTM, CDR2 ANQGSEA, per germline. CDR3 region: CSVEGLAYNEQFF. The CDR3 nucleotides read TGCAGCGTTGAAGGGCTAGCCTACAATGAGCAGTTCTTC.

V and J are TRBV25-1 and TRBJ2-7; D is undetermined. This CDR3 region has 11 residues. Trimming took off 4 bases at V and 9 bases at J, with 10 bases between the two ends. Germline-derived CDR1 and CDR2 are MGHDK and SYGVNS. CDR3 in DNA: TGTGCCAGCAGTGTGGGCGGTGGGCAGTACTTC. Its protein is CASSVGGGQYF.

Comment on this clone: Other DNA sequences from this sample encode an identical CDR3 as well. The rearrangement links TRBV5-6 to TRBJ2-7; D ambiguous. V lost 4 bases to trimming and J lost 4 bases, with 6 bases between them. The CDR3 loop spans 11 amino acids. Germline V gene sequence: CDR1 SGHDT, CDR2 YYEEEE. The CDR3 sequence is CASSTAYEQYF. CDR3 bases: TGTGCCAGCAGCACAGCTTACGAGCAGTACTTC.

The J gene is TRBJ1-5, the V gene TRBV15; D call uncertain. The CDR3 runs to 15 residues. V was cut by 7 bases and J by 2 bases, with 15 bases left in between. CDR1 LNHNV and CDR2 YYDKDF come from the germline V gene (reference sequence). The CDR3 is CATTPRLEGNQPQHF. Written as DNA, the CDR3 is TGTGCCACCACACCGCGCCTTGAAGGCAATCAGCCCCAGCATTTT.